A single TCR beta chain is shown here with its context. The sample belongs to a study of blood T cell repertoires in COVID-19. Study-level information: The samples span acute and convalescent COVID-19 from the United States, Italy and Spain.

Patients in Seattle were enrolled during active infection, then followed longitudinally. Original processing methods: For nucleated cells, counts were estimated from reference gene primer amplification. Profiling relied on immunoSEQ multiplex PCR, and the TCRdb table lists in-frame clones only, not all of them. D and trimming come from the DNA, and the V and J calls and clone size come from that table. The sample has 410,000 or so clones; 89% are singletons. V shed 4 bases and J shed 5 bases, with 15 bases lying between them. This CDR3 is 15 amino acids long. Germline assignment: CDR1 LNHDA and CDR2 SQIVND (reference sequence).

The sequencing sample was made of peripheral blood. This receptor was taken from a woman aged 40 to 55 with COVID-19, enrolled during active disease. The chain is built from TRBV19 and TRBJ2-1; possibly TRBD1 for D (5 bases). Here the CDR3 reads CASSKFRVENNEQFF. The CDR3 DNA reads as TGTGCCAGTAGTAAGTTCAGGGTTGAAAACAATGAGCAGTTCTTC.